Below, 15 T cell receptor beta chains from the same sample are listed, as sequenced in a study of blood T cell repertoires in COVID-19. TCRdb's table, derived via immunoSEQ multiplex PCR, lists solely in-frame clones and lacks some. The sample yields approximately 200,000 clones, over 70% seen once. The sequenced material came from PBMCs or T cells enriched from blood (not recorded which). These receptors all stem from a woman younger than 45 who had been exposed to COVID-19.

This sequence joins TRBV12-5 and TRBJ1-1; 7 bases align to TRBD1. CDR1 is LGHNT and CDR2 is FRNRAP in the germline V gene. V lost 0 bases to trimming and J lost 3 bases; unmatched junction nucleotides: 7. This CDR3 region has 16 residues. In DNA, the CDR3 is TGTGCTAGTGGTTTGGTAGACAGGGTAAGGGACACTGAAGCTTTCTTT. This codes for CASGLVDRVRDTEAFF.

This chain joins TRBV15 and TRBJ2-5; D may be TRBD1 (5 bases). The V gene lost 5 bases and the J gene lost 3 bases, with 7 bases spanning the gap. The CDR3 covers 12 residues. Germline CDR1 and CDR2: LNHNV and YYDKDF (reference sequence). The CDR3, as DNA: TGTGCCACCAGCCTAGGGGAAGAGACCCAGTACTTC. It is translated as CATSLGEETQYF.

This sequence joins TRBV29-1 and TRBJ2-7, with TRBD1 as a possible D gene (5 bases). This CDR3 is 12 amino acids long. Trimming stripped 8 bases from V and 3 bases from J, with 14 bases between. From germline, CDR1 is SQVTM and CDR2 ANQGSEA. CDR3 DNA sequence: TGCAGCATAAGACAGTCTGGCTACGAGCAGTACTTC. It translates to CSIRQSGYEQYF.

The gene calls are TRBV5-1 and TRBJ2-3, with 10 bases that match TRBD2. The CDR3 spans 16 residues. The junction had 5 bases not matched to a gene; V was cut back by 4 bases and J by 0 bases. Looked up from germline, CDR1 is SGHRS and CDR2 is YFSETQ. The CDR3 DNA follows: TGCGCCAGCAGCCTGGGACTAGCGCTGAGCACAGATACGCAGTATTTT. This gives the protein CASSLGLALSTDTQYF.

V and J are TRBV5-5 and TRBJ2-7; 7 nucleotides align to TRBD2. The V segment lost 4 bases and the J segment 0 bases; nucleotides outside the gene matches: 1. The CDR3 is 13 residues long. CDR1 and CDR2 (germline): SGHKS, YYEKEE (reference sequence). In nucleotides, the CDR3 is TGTGCCAGCAGCGGCGGGAGCTCCTACGAGCAGTACTTC. Protein product: CASSGGSSYEQYF.

This clone was detected once. The chain links TRBV7-9 to TRBJ2-1, with 9 bases matching TRBD1. CDR3 length: 15 residues. Unmatched junction bases numbered 7, after V lost 4 bases and J lost 6 bases. CDR1 and CDR2 from the germline V gene are SEHNR and FQNEAQ (reference sequence). The CDR3: CASSWTGVRSNEQFF. CDR3 sequence (DNA): TGTGCCAGCAGCTGGACAGGGGTACGGTCCAATGAGCAGTTCTTC.

The chain couples TRBV28 to TRBJ2-3, with TRBD2 matching 7 bases. The V gene's germline CDR1 is MDHEN and CDR2 SYDVKM. J was trimmed by 2 bases and V by 2 bases; bases with no gene match: 4. This CDR3 is 15 amino acids long. DNA for the CDR3: TGTGCCAGCAGTTTACTAGCGGATAACACAGATACGCAGTATTTT. The encoded protein is CASSLLADNTDTQYF. The full variable domain, in which reference TRBV28 and TRBJ2-3 provide the parts outside the CDR3, is DVKVTQSSRYLVKRTGEKVFLECVQDMDHENMFWYRQDPGLGLRLIYFSYDVKMKEKGDIPEGYSVSREKKERFSLILESASTNQTSMYLCASSLLADNTDTQYFGPGTRLTVL.

The chain joins TRBV4-1 to TRBJ2-2; 14 positions agree with TRBD2. This CDR3 spans 20 amino acids. Germline CDR1 and CDR2: MGHRA and YSYEKL. V dropped 1 base and J dropped 0; count of bases not matched to a gene: 7. CDR3 bases: TGCGCCAGCAGCCAAGTCCTCCTGACTAGCGGGAGGGCGAACACCGGGGAGCTGTTTTTT. Translation: CASSQVLLTSGRANTGELFF.

CDR3 in amino acids: CASSWLTGGNQPQHF. CDR3 DNA: TGTGCCAGCAGCTGGTTGACAGGGGGTAATCAGCCCCAGCATTTT. The rearrangement links TRBV5-5 to TRBJ1-5; 9 bases match TRBD1. The CDR3 totals 15 residues. CDR1 is SGHKS and CDR2 is YYEKEE in the germline V gene (reference sequence). With 3 bases clipped from V and 4 bases from J, the junction kept 5 bases outside the gene matches.

The V call is TRBV7-6, the J call TRBJ2-1, with D perhaps matching TRBD2 (6 bases). CDR3 size: 14 residues. Germline V gene sequence: CDR1 SGHVS, CDR2 FNYEAQ. Trimming took off 4 bases at V and 3 bases at J, with 10 bases between the two ends. CDR3 nucleotide sequence: TGTGCCAGCAGCTATAGCGGAAACTACAATGAGCAGTTCTTC. The encoded protein is CASSYSGNYNEQFF.

This chain joins TRBV4-1 and TRBJ2-7; TRBD2 matches 9 bases. The V segment lost 3 bases and the J segment 4 bases; nucleotides outside the gene matches: 7. CDR3 length equals 15 residues. CDR1 and CDR2 (germline): MGHRA, YSYEKL. The CDR3 DNA follows: TGCGCCAGCAGCCACATGAGTAGCGGGAGTTACGAGCAGTACTTC. The encoded protein is CASSHMSSGSYEQYF.

The genes are TRBV6-5 and TRBJ2-1, with D tentatively TRBD1 (6 bases). Deletions cut 4 bases from V and 5 bases from J, with 9 bases between. The V gene's germline CDR1 is MNHEY and CDR2 SVGAGI. CDR3 length equals 13 residues. This CDR3 is CASSFTGNNEQFF. The CDR3 DNA is TGTGCCAGCAGTTTTACAGGGAACAATGAGCAGTTCTTC.

The V gene is TRBV18, the J gene TRBJ1-1; D gene ambiguous. The CDR3 spans 15 residues. Germline V gives CDR1 KGHSH, CDR2 LQKENI. V was clipped by 0 bases and J by 5 bases, with 13 bases between them. Written as DNA, the CDR3 is TGTGCCAGCTCACCACCGGGAATCAGAGGGACTGAAGCTTTCTTT. Protein: CASSPPGIRGTEAFF.

This clone was picked up many times. The chain joins TRBV25-1 to TRBJ2-3; 15 nucleotides align to TRBD2. CDR1 is MGHDK, CDR2 SYGVNS, per germline. This CDR3 spans 18 amino acids. With V trimmed by 7 bases and J by 1 base, 9 bases remained unmatched. CDR3 residues: CASNSGLAGGLGTDTQYF. DNA of the CDR3: TGTGCCAGCAACTCAGGACTAGCGGGAGGGCTCGGCACAGATACGCAGTATTTT.

V usage is TRBV4-1 and J usage is TRBJ2-3; D not certain. There are 13 residues in the CDR3. V was pared by 0 bases and J by 9 bases, with 10 bases between. Germline-derived CDR1 and CDR2 are MGHRA and YSYEKL. The CDR3 DNA follows: TGCGCCAGCAGCCAAGATGAAGCGCTAACGCAGTATTTT. Translating it yields CASSQDEALTQYF.